Presented here are 32 T cell receptor beta chains from one specimen sequenced in a study of blood T cell repertoires in COVID-19. Libraries were prepared by immunoSEQ multiplex PCR; TCRdb keeps only in-frame clonotypes and omits some of them. In the table there are 270,000 or so clones, about 85% of which are singletons. The sequenced sample consisted of peripheral blood. Source of these receptors: a human donor in a cohort sampled during active COVID-19.

V and J are TRBV6-5 and TRBJ2-2; TRBD2 matches at 9 bases. The length of the CDR3 is 14 residues. Trimming cost V 6 bases and J 4 bases; bases outside gene matches: 3. The germline V gene encodes CDR1 MNHEY and CDR2 SVGAGI. The DNA of the CDR3 is TGTGCCAGCAGGGGACTAGCAGGCACCGGGGAGCTGTTTTTT. Residues: CASRGLAGTGELFF.

V and J are TRBV6-5 and TRBJ1-6, with D perhaps TRBD1 (6 bases). Deletions cut 6 bases from V and 6 bases from J, with 12 bases between. This CDR3 region has 14 residues. Germline V lookup: CDR1 MNHEY, CDR2 SVGAGI. CDR3 bases: TGTGCCAGCAGCTTGACAGGATCTAATTCACCCCTCCACTTT. This translates into CASSLTGSNSPLHF.

This chain uses TRBV2 with TRBJ2-5; D might be TRBD1 (5 bases). This CDR3 has 15 amino acids. In germline, CDR1 is SNHLY, CDR2 FYNNEI. Trimming cost V 1 base and J 1 base, with 10 bases left between them. The CDR3 here is CASSEEGVGQETQYF. Written as DNA, the CDR3 is TGTGCCAGCAGTGAAGAAGGGGTTGGCCAAGAGACCCAGTACTTC.

This clone was recorded once. V gene TRBV5-1 combines with J gene TRBJ1-2; D unclear. Germline values: CDR1 SGHRS, CDR2 YFSETQ. The ends were cut back, 4 bases at V and 4 bases at J, with 11 bases in the middle. The CDR3 runs 13 residues. The CDR3 DNA follows: TGCGCCAGCAGCCCCGAGACTGGCTATGGCTACACCTTC. Translated, it gives CASSPETGYGYTF.

A remark on this clone: The junction departs from germline at one end; a sequencing error may be responsible. The rearrangement links TRBV2 to TRBJ2-6, with TRBD1 identical over 8 bases. CDR1 is SNHLY, CDR2 FYNNEI, per germline. The CDR3 runs 14 residues. CDR3 DNA sequence: TGTGCCCGCAGCAGGGGGCGGGGGGCCAACGTCCTGACTTTC. It yields the protein CARSRGRGANVLTF.

The chain has TRBV3-1 (or the pseudogene TRBV3-2) and TRBJ2-3; 13 nucleotides align to TRBD2. The CDR3 is 16 residues long. With 5 bases clipped from V and 7 bases from J, the junction kept 9 bases outside the gene matches. Germline CDR1 LGHDT, CDR2 YNNKEL (reference sequence). CDR3 sequence (DNA): TGTGCCAGCAGCGCCGCCGGGACTAGCGGGATAAATACGCAGTATTTT. Translation gives CASSAAGTSGINTQYF.

The rearrangement joins TRBV7-8 to TRBJ2-2; D might be TRBD2 (5 bases). The CDR3 totals 16 residues. Germline V lookup: CDR1 SGHVS, CDR2 FQNEAQ. Trimming shortened V by 5 bases and J by 5 bases, and 18 bases separated the two germline ends. The CDR3 DNA follows: TGTGCCAGCAGCCACGGGGTCCTTACTCAAACCGGGGAGCTGTTTTTT. It yields the protein CASSHGVLTQTGELFF.

This chain joins TRBV5-8 and TRBJ1-1; 9 nucleotides line up with TRBD1. Looked up from germline, CDR1 is SGHTS and CDR2 is YDEGEE. Unmatched junction bases numbered 15, after V lost 0 bases and J lost 6 bases. This CDR3 is built from 18 residues. The CDR3 DNA reads as TGTGCCAGCAGCTTGGGAGACAGGGGGTTTACCGGCAGGCCTGAAGCTTTCTTT. Residues: CASSLGDRGFTGRPEAFF.

The chain links TRBV7-9 to TRBJ1-2; 8 nucleotides align to TRBD1. This CDR3 spans 13 amino acids. The V gene end was trimmed by 1 base and the J gene end by 8 bases; junction bases not matched to a gene: 3. CDR1 is SEHNR and CDR2 is FQNEAQ in the germline V gene (reference sequence). CDR3 DNA sequence: TGTGCCAGCAGCTTAGGGGCAGGGGGCGGCTACACCTTC. Its protein product is CASSLGAGGGYTF.

The rearrangement links TRBV11-2 to TRBJ1-5, with D maybe TRBD1 (6 bases). The V and J ends lost 6 bases and 7 bases respectively, with 16 bases between them. The CDR3 is 14 residues long. In germline, CDR1 is SGHAT, CDR2 FQNNGV. The CDR3 loop reads CASSRWGLRQPQHF. CDR3 DNA: TGTGCCAGCAGTCGTTGGGGGCTCCGGCAGCCCCAGCATTTT.

This sequence joins TRBV18 and TRBJ2-2; maybe TRBD2 (6 bases). CDR3 length: 15 amino acids. CDR1 and CDR2 from the germline V gene are KGHSH and LQKENI. V dropped 4 bases and J dropped 0 bases, with 9 bases sitting between them. For the CDR3, the DNA is TGTGCCAGCTCACGGGACTCCGCGAACACCGGGGAGCTGTTTTTT. Its protein product is CASSRDSANTGELFF. The full variable domain, with the rest looked up from reference TRBV18 and TRBJ2-2, is NAGVMQNPRHLVRRRGQEARLRCSPMKGHSHVYWYRQLPEEGLKFMVYLQKENIIDESGMPKERFSAEFPKEGPSILRIQQVVRGDSAAYFCASSRDSANTGELFFGEGSRLTVL.

The V gene is TRBV19, the J gene TRBJ2-5; 10 bases align to TRBD2. Trimming at V came to 9 bases and at J to 4 bases, leaving 20 bases not matched to a gene. The CDR3 has 18 amino acids. Looked up from germline, CDR1 is LNHDA and CDR2 is SQIVND (reference sequence). The CDR3 DNA sequence: TGTGCCAGCCGGGGGAGTGGGTTAGCGGGAGGACGCGGAGAGACCCAGTACTTC. Its translation is CASRGSGLAGGRGETQYF. Full variable domain (rest looked up from reference TRBV19 and TRBJ2-5): DGGITQSPKYLFRKEGQNVTLSCEQNLNHDAMYWYRQDPGQGLRLIYYSQIVNDFQKGDIAEGYSVSREKKESFPLTVTSAQKNPTAFYLCASRGSGLAGGRGETQYFGPGTRLLVL.

V is TRBV9 and J is TRBJ2-2, with TRBD1 matching 8 bases. The germline V gene encodes CDR1 SGDLS and CDR2 YYNGEE. The CDR3 is 15 residues long. After removal of 3 bases from V and 3 bases from J, the junction contained 4 bases not matched to a gene. The CDR3 nucleotides read TGTGCCAGCAGCGCGGACAGGGCGTACACCGGGGAGCTGTTTTTT. Translated, it gives CASSADRAYTGELFF.

This chain links TRBV9 with TRBJ2-7; weak D call: TRBD1 (6 bases). Germline assignment: CDR1 SGDLS and CDR2 YYNGEE. With 4 bases removed from V and 2 bases from J, the gap between germline ends came to 13 bases. The CDR3 has 14 residues. This CDR3 reads CASSPGVMTYEQYF. The CDR3 DNA reads TGTGCCAGCAGCCCAGGGGTTATGACCTACGAGCAGTACTTC.

The V and J genes are TRBV28 and TRBJ2-7; 9 nucleotides line up with TRBD1. V gave up 6 bases and J gave up 3 bases; unmatched junction bases: 12. Germline values: CDR1 MDHEN, CDR2 SYDVKM. CDR3 length: 16 residues. The CDR3 loop is CASRGFFGTGSYEQYF. The CDR3 DNA is TGTGCCAGCAGAGGTTTTTTTGGGACAGGGAGCTACGAGCAGTACTTC. The full variable domain, with the rest looked up from reference TRBV28 and TRBJ2-7, is DVKVTQSSRYLVKRTGEKVFLECVQDMDHENMFWYRQDPGLGLRLIYFSYDVKMKEKGDIPEGYSVSREKKERFSLILESASTNQTSMYLCASRGFFGTGSYEQYFGPGTRLTVT.

This chain uses TRBV6-2 or TRBV6-3 with TRBJ1-5; D perhaps matches TRBD1 (6 bases). The V gene's germline CDR1 is MNHEY and CDR2 SVGEGT. Trimming pared 5 bases from V and 7 bases from J, leaving 15 bases between. This CDR3 region has 14 residues. CDR3 coding DNA: TGTGCCAGCAGTAAATTACAGGGAGTCCAGCCCCAGCATTTT. It specifies CASSKLQGVQPQHF.

The V and J genes are TRBV7-6 and TRBJ2-3, with TRBD2 matching 11 bases. V shed 2 bases and J 0 bases; nucleotides not matched to a gene: 1. The CDR3 is 16 residues long. Germline CDR1 and CDR2: SGHVS and FNYEAQ. For the CDR3, the DNA is TGTGCCAGCAGCTTACGACTAGCGGGAAGCACAGATACGCAGTATTTT. Its translation: CASSLRLAGSTDTQYF.

The chain is built from TRBV12-3 or TRBV12-4 and TRBJ2-7, with TRBD2 matching over 7 bases. The CDR3 runs to 13 residues. J was trimmed by 7 bases and V by 2 bases; bases with no gene match: 5. The CDR3 loop reads CASSLLREREQYF. CDR3 DNA: TGTGCCAGCAGTTTATTGCGGGAGCGGGAGCAGTACTTC.

With regard to this clone: The sample has other DNA sequences that encode this CDR3 too. The J gene is TRBJ2-2, the V gene TRBV11-2, with D possibly TRBD2 on 5 matching bases. This CDR3 is 14 amino acids long. CDR1 and CDR2 (germline): SGHAT, FQNNGV. The V and J ends lost 1 base and 6 bases respectively, with 9 bases between them. This chain's CDR3 is CASSLVEGAGELFF. In nucleotides, the CDR3 is TGTGCCAGCAGCTTAGTTGAGGGAGCCGGGGAGCTGTTTTTT.

This chain joins TRBV28 and TRBJ2-5; a weak D match, TRBD1 (5 bases). The CDR3 consists of 14 residues. Germline loops: CDR1 MDHEN, CDR2 SYDVKM. The V end lost 5 bases, the J end lost 7 bases, and 17 bases lay between the germline ends. The CDR3 DNA reads TGTGCCAGCAGTATTCGGCAGGGAAGGGGGACCCAGTACTTC. Residues: CASSIRQGRGTQYF.

The table lists this clone with a few counts. The rearrangement links TRBV5-1 to TRBJ1-3; tentative D call: TRBD1 (6 bases). V lost 3 bases and J lost 2, with 15 bases in between. The CDR3 runs to 16 residues. CDR1 SGHRS and CDR2 YFSETQ come from the germline V gene. DNA of the CDR3: TGCGCCAGCAGCTCCTTACAGGGCAAGACTGGAAACACCATATATTTT. Its translation is CASSSLQGKTGNTIYF.

This chain links TRBV27 with TRBJ2-3, with D uncertain. V lost 6 bases to trimming and J lost 2 bases, with 12 bases between them. Germline loops: CDR1 MNHEY, CDR2 SMNVEV (reference sequence). The CDR3 extends over 14 amino acids. The CDR3 coding sequence is TGTGCCAGCAGCGCGGATCGCCTCACAGATACGCAGTATTTT. Translating it yields CASSADRLTDTQYF.

In the case of this clone: Different DNA sequences within this sample yield the same CDR3. This rearrangement joins TRBV28 to TRBJ1-5; D is ambiguous. The CDR3 has 11 amino acids. CDR1 is MDHEN and CDR2 is SYDVKM in the germline V gene. V gave up 4 bases and J gave up 5 bases, with 3 bases separating them. Written as DNA, the CDR3 is TGTGCCAGCAGTTCTTATCAGCCCCAGCATTTT. Protein product: CASSSYQPQHF. The whole variable domain, remainder taken from reference TRBV28 and TRBJ1-5, is DVKVTQSSRYLVKRTGEKVFLECVQDMDHENMFWYRQDPGLGLRLIYFSYDVKMKEKGDIPEGYSVSREKKERFSLILESASTNQTSMYLCASSSYQPQHFGDGTRLSIL.

The rearrangement uses TRBV5-5 and TRBJ2-5; 9 nucleotides line up with TRBD2. The CDR3 runs to 15 residues. Per the germline V gene, CDR1 is SGHKS and CDR2 is YYEKEE (reference sequence). The ends lost 3 bases at V and 5 bases at J; junction bases unmatched: 8. CDR3 DNA: TGTGCCAGCAGCTGGGGGACTAGCAGGGGGGAGACCCAGTACTTC. Its protein product is CASSWGTSRGETQYF.

The chain has TRBV9 and TRBJ1-2, with 7 nucleotides matching TRBD1. The V gene end was trimmed by 0 bases and the J gene end by 5 bases; junction bases not matched to a gene: 4. Germline CDR1 is SGDLS and CDR2 is YYNGEE. The CDR3 has 14 residues. The CDR3, as DNA: TGTGCCAGCAGCGTAGACAGGGGAGCATATGGCTACACCTTC. Its translation is CASSVDRGAYGYTF.

This rearrangement joins TRBV19 to TRBJ2-1; TRBD2 is a possible D gene (6 bases). The V end was cut by 4 bases, the J end by 0 bases, with 10 bases between. This CDR3 comprises 15 residues. Germline CDR1 reads LNHDA; CDR2 reads SQIVND (reference sequence). The CDR3 DNA follows: TGTGCCAGTAGTACCCTAGCGAACTCCTACAATGAGCAGTTCTTC. Translated, it gives CASSTLANSYNEQFF.

Only a few counts were recorded for this clone. The rearrangement uses TRBV18 and TRBJ2-2; no reliable D call. The CDR3 spans 16 residues. Trimming stripped 1 base from V and 0 bases from J, with 9 bases between. In germline, CDR1 is KGHSH, CDR2 LQKENI. The CDR3 nucleotides are TGTGCCAGCTCACCACTCGAGCATCCGAACACCGGGGAGCTGTTTTTT. This gives the protein CASSPLEHPNTGELFF.

The chain couples TRBV4-2 to TRBJ1-1; tentative D call: TRBD1 (5 bases). Germline CDR1 is LGHNA and CDR2 is YNFKEQ. The V end lost 0 bases, the J end lost 4 bases, and 15 bases lay between the germline ends. The CDR3 loop spans 16 amino acids. The CDR3 protein is CASSQDFKGGTTEAFF. The CDR3 nucleotides read TGTGCCAGCAGCCAAGATTTTAAGGGAGGGACCACTGAAGCTTTCTTT.

This clone turned up a few times. The chain carries TRBV24-1 and TRBJ2-7, with 9 bases matching TRBD1. CDR3 length equals 13 residues. The trim removed 4 bases at V and 4 bases at J, leaving 1 base unmatched. CDR1 and CDR2 from the germline V gene are KGHDR and SFDVKD. The CDR3, as DNA: TGTGCCACCAGTGAAGACAGGGGGTACGAGCAGTACTTC. Protein product: CATSEDRGYEQYF.

The genes are TRBV18 and TRBJ1-1, with a tentative D call TRBD1 (5 bases). This CDR3 spans 13 amino acids. Trimming removed 9 bases at V and 3 bases at J, with 14 bases between. The germline CDR1 and CDR2 sequences are KGHSH and LQKENI. The CDR3 bases are TGTGCCAGTGCACAGGATTCGTACACTGAAGCTTTCTTT. It is translated as CASAQDSYTEAFF.

The CDR3 DNA follows: TGTGCCAGCAGCTTGCGTGGGGCAGGGCACACCTTC. This translates into CASSLRGAGHTF. The chain couples TRBV5-6 to TRBJ1-2, with a possible D match to TRBD1 (5 bases). Trimming pared 1 base from V and 12 bases from J, leaving 13 bases between. The CDR3 consists of 12 residues. Germline values: CDR1 SGHDT, CDR2 YYEEEE.

This clone was seen just once. The rearrangement uses TRBV11-3 and TRBJ2-3, with 11 bases lining up with TRBD2. Per germline, CDR1 SGHNT and CDR2 YENEEA. This CDR3 is 15 amino acids long. Germline trimming cut 4 bases from V and 4 bases from J; bases unmatched to any gene: 4. CDR3 DNA: TGTGCCAGCAGCTCTACTAGCGGGAGCTCAGATACGCAGTATTTT. The encoded protein is CASSSTSGSSDTQYF.